This T cell receptor beta chain was identified in a study of shared clonotypes between healthy human individuals. Clones were read by immunoSEQ multiplex PCR, and TCRdb kept only the in-frame ones, dropping some. The sample has hundreds of thousands of clones, roughly three quarters seen once. The CDR3 covers 13 residues. V trimming: 6 bases; J trimming: 5 bases; junction bases outside the gene matches: 5. CDR1 and CDR2 (germline): SNHLY, FYNNEI. The gene calls are TRBV2 and TRBJ2-3, with TRBD1 matching over 7 bases. Specimen: PBMCs. The receptor was derived from a woman in her thirties or forties in good health. Some clones in this sample may be carry-over from other donors' samples. The CDR3 loop reads CASSDRVEDTQYF. The CDR3 DNA sequence: TGTGCCAGCAGCGACAGGGTTGAAGATACGCAGTATTTT. The entire variable domain, with the rest obtained from reference TRBV2 and TRBJ2-3, is as follows: EPEVTQTPSHQVTQMGQEVILRCVPISNHLYFYWYRQILGQKVEFLVSFYNNEISEKSEIFDDQFSVERPDGSNFTLKIRSTKLEDSAMYFCASSDRVEDTQYFGPGTRLTVL.